The 23 T cell receptor beta chains in this list originate from one sample, sequenced in a study of CD8 T cells in Susac syndrome. Random-hexamer reverse transcription was applied to 0.5 to 1 ug RNA. TCRdb reanalysed the immunoSEQ multiplex PCR reads using MiXCR and keeps one entry per CDR3 protein. This table holds approximately 280,000 distinct CDR3 sequences, roughly 84% found once. Sequenced input: CD8+ T cells from PBMCs. Receptors were obtained from a human donor with multiple sclerosis.

The V and J genes are TRBV15 and TRBJ2-7; D is undetermined. V lost 3 bases, J lost 3 bases, and 15 bases lay in between. The CDR3 consists of 15 residues. Per germline, CDR1 LNHNV and CDR2 YYDKDF (reference sequence). In DNA form, the CDR3 reads TGTGCCACCAGCAGGGGCCGTGACTCTTACTACGAGCAGTACTTC. As protein: CATSRGRDSYYEQYF.

This clonotype was seen a few times. The J gene is TRBJ2-5, the V gene TRBV6-5; a weak D match, TRBD1 (5 bases). With 2 bases removed from V and 3 bases from J, the gap between germline ends came to 7 bases. Germline values: CDR1 MNHEY, CDR2 SVGAGI. This CDR3 region has 13 residues. For the CDR3, the DNA is TGTGCCAGCAGTTACAGGACAAAAGAGACCCAGTACTTC. Translated, it gives CASSYRTKETQYF.

This clonotype was observed a handful of times. The chain links TRBV5-1 to TRBJ1-1; possible D gene TRBD1, 5 bases. V lost 0 bases and J lost 1, with 10 bases in between. The germline V gene encodes CDR1 SGHRS and CDR2 YFSETQ. The CDR3 extends over 15 amino acids. CDR3 bases: TGCGCCAGCAGCTTGGCCTACGGGGGGAACACTGAAGCTTTCTTT. It specifies CASSLAYGGNTEAFF.

V and J are TRBV20-1 and TRBJ2-1; the match to TRBD2 covers 10 bases. There are 12 residues in the CDR3. Germline V lookup: CDR1 DFQATT, CDR2 SNEGSKA (reference sequence). Trimming at V came to 6 bases and at J to 10 bases, leaving 6 bases not matched to a gene. CDR3 region: CSAIAGGREQFF. The CDR3 nucleotides read TGCAGTGCAATAGCGGGAGGTAGGGAGCAGTTCTTC.

The chain uses TRBV5-1 and TRBJ2-7; TRBD1 aligns across 7 bases. Germline V lookup: CDR1 SGHRS, CDR2 YFSETQ. The CDR3 consists of 14 residues. V was pared by 4 bases and J by 2 bases, with 6 bases of the junction left unmatched. CDR3 sequence: CASSLGDSTYEQYF. The CDR3 nucleotides read TGCGCCAGCAGCCTGGGGGACAGCACCTACGAGCAGTACTTC.

The chain has TRBV7-9 and TRBJ2-3; perhaps TRBD1 as D (6 bases). Trimming stripped 3 bases from V and 2 bases from J, with 18 bases between. Germline V gene sequence: CDR1 SEHNR, CDR2 FQNEAQ (reference sequence). CDR3 size: 17 residues. The DNA for the CDR3 is TGTGCCAGCAGCTTTCCCCAACAGGGCCTAGCCACAGATACGCAGTATTTT. Translated: CASSFPQQGLATDTQYF. The whole variable domain, filled in from reference TRBV7-9 and TRBJ2-3, reads DTGVSQNPRHKITKRGQNVTFRCDPISEHNRLYWYRQTLGQGPEFLTYFQNEAQLEKSRLLSDRFSAERPKGSFSTLEIQRTEQGDSAMYLCASSFPQQGLATDTQYFGPGTRLTVL.

Comment on this clonotype: Given a much more abundant clone one base away, this may be a read error. This chain links TRBV25-1 with TRBJ2-5; D not certain. This CDR3 spans 10 amino acids. V lost 6 bases to trimming and J lost 3 bases, with 2 bases between them. Germline CDR1 is MGHDK and CDR2 is SYGVNS. The CDR3 protein is CASREETQYF. The CDR3 DNA follows: TGTGCCAGCAGGGAAGAGACCCAGTACTTC.

This clonotype came up once. The gene calls are TRBV19 and TRBJ1-1, with unresolved D. CDR1 LNHDA and CDR2 SQIVND come from the germline V gene (reference sequence). The CDR3 loop spans 14 amino acids. With 2 bases removed from V and 3 bases from J, the gap between germline ends came to 10 bases. CDR3 protein: CASSIPDYDTEAFF. The CDR3 nucleotides are TGTGCCAGTAGTATACCAGACTACGACACTGAAGCTTTCTTT.

CDR3 nucleotide sequence: TGTGCCAGCAGCCAGCCCCCGGACAGGGCCTCCTACAATGAGCAGTTCTTC. Translated: CASSQPPDRASYNEQFF. The rearrangement uses TRBV4-2 and TRBJ2-1; 8 nucleotides line up with TRBD1. V lost 3 bases and J lost 0; bases outside the gene matches: 7. The CDR3 has 17 amino acids. The germline V gene has CDR1 LGHNA and CDR2 YNFKEQ.

This clonotype was seen only a few times. V gene TRBV7-9 combines with J gene TRBJ2-2; a weak D match, TRBD2 (5 bases). The CDR3 consists of 15 residues. CDR1 is SEHNR and CDR2 is FQNEAQ in the germline V gene (reference sequence). Trimming pared 1 base from V and 4 bases from J, leaving 10 bases between. CDR3 sequence (DNA): TGTGCCAGCAGCTTAGAACGGGGTCGCACCGGGGAGCTGTTTTTT. Translating gives CASSLERGRTGELFF.

The V call is TRBV27, the J call TRBJ2-1; the match to TRBD2 covers 9 bases. CDR1 is MNHEY and CDR2 is SMNVEV in the germline V gene (reference sequence). CDR3 length: 13 residues. V was pared by 7 bases and J by 8 bases, with 6 bases of the junction left unmatched. Written as DNA, the CDR3 is TGTGCCAGCACCGCGGGAGGGGGGGATGAGCAGTTCTTC. It encodes CASTAGGGDEQFF.

To note about this clonotype: The conserved closing phenylalanine or tryptophan is absent in this CDR3, likely reflecting a read error. This chain links TRBV29-1 with TRBJ1-3; D not resolved. Germline V gene data show CDR1 as SQVTM and CDR2 as ANQGSEA. V was shortened by 4 bases and J by 0 bases, with 16 bases between the two germline ends. This CDR3 comprises 16 residues. The CDR3 DNA sequence: TGCAGCGTTGCAGACGCAAGGCCCTCCTCTGGAAACACCATATATCTT. Translated, it gives CSVADARPSSGNTIYL.

This clonotype is a singleton in its sample. The gene calls are TRBV30 and TRBJ1-1; TRBD1 agrees at 9 bases. CDR1 is GTSNPN, CDR2 SVGIG, per germline (reference sequence). V shed 3 bases and J 1 base; nucleotides not matched to a gene: 9. This CDR3 contains 16 residues. The CDR3: CAWRSGTGWTNTEAFF. CDR3 DNA sequence: TGTGCCTGGAGATCCGGGACAGGGTGGACGAACACTGAAGCTTTCTTT.

In this sample, this clonotype turned up once. The V gene is TRBV20-1, the J gene TRBJ2-2; TRBD2 agrees at 7 bases. Germline V gives CDR1 DFQATT, CDR2 SNEGSKA (reference sequence). With V trimmed by 3 bases and J by 1 base, 14 bases remained unmatched. The CDR3 is made up of 18 amino acids. Here the CDR3 DNA reads TGCAGTGCTAGGGCTCGAGGGACTACTACTCTGAACACCGGGGAGCTGTTTTTT. Encoded protein: CSARARGTTTLNTGELFF.

The V and J genes are TRBV27 and TRBJ2-5; no clear D. V was clipped by 6 bases and J by 2 bases, with 13 bases between them. The germline V gene has CDR1 MNHEY and CDR2 SMNVEV (reference sequence). The CDR3 spans 14 residues. The CDR3: CASSAIGLQETQYF. DNA for the CDR3: TGTGCCAGCAGCGCAATCGGTCTACAAGAGACCCAGTACTTC.

J is TRBJ2-2 and V is TRBV9, with TRBD1 matching over 7 bases. V trimming: 3 bases; J trimming: 6 bases; junction bases outside the gene matches: 5. The CDR3 consists of 14 residues. Germline CDR1 SGDLS, CDR2 YYNGEE. The CDR3 protein is CASSDDRVSGELFF. Here the CDR3 DNA reads TGTGCCAGCAGCGATGACAGGGTTTCCGGGGAGCTGTTTTTT.

V is TRBV7-8 and J is TRBJ2-7; 12 bases line up with TRBD2. This CDR3 has 18 residues. The J segment lost 5 bases and the V segment lost 4 bases, leaving 15 bases of the junction unmatched. Germline lookup yields CDR1 SGHVS and CDR2 FQNEAQ. This CDR3 is CASSSRRGLAGGGNEQYF. The CDR3 nucleotides read TGTGCCAGCAGCTCCCGGCGGGGGCTAGCGGGAGGGGGCAACGAGCAGTACTTC.

The chain employs TRBV28 and TRBJ2-4; D gene ambiguous. The germline V and J ends were trimmed by 4 bases and 1 base, with 14 bases remaining between them. CDR3 size: 16 residues. The V gene's germline CDR1 is MDHEN and CDR2 SYDVKM. CDR3 DNA: TGTGCCAGCAGTTCCCTTAAGGATGGGGCCAAAAACATTCAGTACTTC. This gives the protein CASSSLKDGAKNIQYF.

The V call is TRBV6-2 or TRBV6-3, the J call TRBJ2-7; 7 bases are shared with TRBD2. Germline V gene data show CDR1 as MNHEY and CDR2 as SVGEGT. The CDR3 has 15 residues. V was clipped by 5 bases and J by 4 bases; unmatched bases: 11. CDR3 coding DNA: TGTGCCAGCAGTGGGACCGCGCGACTAGCTTACGAGCAGTACTTC. It translates to CASSGTARLAYEQYF.

The chain carries TRBV3-1 and TRBJ2-7; TRBD2 agrees at 7 bases. The CDR3 has 18 amino acids. Germline trimming cut 0 bases from V and 3 bases from J; bases unmatched to any gene: 14. Germline CDR1 is LGHDT and CDR2 is YNNKEL (reference sequence). CDR3 bases: TGTGCCAGCAGCCAAGATGCGGTAGCGGGCTGGGGGGACTACGAGCAGTACTTC. It yields the protein CASSQDAVAGWGDYEQYF.

J is TRBJ2-3 and V is TRBV28; possible D gene TRBD1, 6 bases. The germline V gene encodes CDR1 MDHEN and CDR2 SYDVKM. This CDR3 contains 16 residues. V shed 11 bases and J shed 2 bases, with 23 bases lying between them. The CDR3 sequence is CASRGLRDGPTDTQYF. The CDR3 DNA follows: TGTGCCTCCAGGGGTTTGAGGGACGGACCCACAGATACGCAGTATTTT. The whole variable domain, remainder taken from reference TRBV28 and TRBJ2-3, is DVKVTQSSRYLVKRTGEKVFLECVQDMDHENMFWYRQDPGLGLRLIYFSYDVKMKEKGDIPEGYSVSREKKERFSLILESASTNQTSMYLCASRGLRDGPTDTQYFGPGTRLTVL.

The chain carries TRBV10-3 and TRBJ1-5; D gene ambiguous. The germline gives CDR1 ENHRY, CDR2 SYGVKD. The CDR3 runs 17 residues. Trimming shortened V by 1 base and J by 1 base, and 14 bases separated the two germline ends. The DNA for the CDR3 is TGTGCCATCAGTGAGTTTTTTGAGGGTTCGAGCAATCAGCCCCAGCATTTT. This translates into CAISEFFEGSSNQPQHF.

This chain links TRBV5-1 with TRBJ2-5; 11 nucleotides match TRBD2. Germline lookup yields CDR1 SGHRS and CDR2 YFSETQ. The junction had 5 bases not matched to a gene; V was cut back by 0 bases and J by 4 bases. This CDR3 is built from 16 residues. CDR3 sequence reads: CASSLALAGGLETQYF. DNA for the CDR3: TGCGCCAGCAGCTTGGCTCTAGCGGGAGGACTAGAGACCCAGTACTTC.